This record covers a single TCR beta chain. Its antigen is undetermined. The data originate from a study of OX40 agonist ivuxolimab in advanced cancers. Findings of the study overall: CD8+ T cells averaged more expanded clones than CD4+. It was not determined which antigens were specifically recognized by the peripheral T cells that had undergone clonal expansion. Some nonresponders additionally presented with little normalized T-cell clonal expansion.

Sequencing used immunoSEQ multiplex PCR; TCRdb keeps in-frame clones, though not all of them. The sample lists tens of thousands of clones; 91% were seen once. Germline-derived CDR1 and CDR2 are MNHEY and SMNVEV (reference sequence). Trimming cost V 7 bases and J 4 bases; bases outside gene matches: 11. This CDR3 has 17 residues. V usage is TRBV27 and J usage is TRBJ1-5, with 12 bases aligning to TRBD1. Here the sequenced sample was CD4+ or CD8+ T cells sorted from blood, taken in a trial of the OX40 agonist ivuxolimab. The clonotype originates from an adult with an advanced solid tumor such as melanoma, head and neck, liver or kidney cancer. The CDR3 reads CASKPGTGGYGNQPQHF. For the CDR3, the DNA is TGTGCCAGCAAGCCCGGGACAGGGGGCTATGGAAATCAGCCCCAGCATTTT.